These 17 T cell receptor beta chains were sequenced from one sample in a study of blood T cells in healthy people across ages. Then a second PCR, running about 7 to 11 cycles, was carried out with a sample-barcoded 5' primer and a J-beta primer mix. TCRdb ran MiXCR on the 5' RACE reads and lists one entry per CDR3 protein. Of 1.5 million to 2 million distinct CDR3 sequences listed, 34% are singletons. Specimen: blood. The receptors shown here come from a woman aged 25 to 39 in good health.

J is TRBJ1-1 and V is TRBV4-1; 8 bases line up with TRBD1. Germline V gives CDR1 MGHRA, CDR2 YSYEKL. With 2 bases clipped from V and 3 bases from J, the junction kept 11 bases outside the gene matches. This CDR3 is 17 amino acids long. The CDR3, as DNA: TGCGCCAGCAGCCAATATTCCGCAGGGGGCACATACACTGAAGCTTTCTTT. It encodes CASSQYSAGGTYTEAFF.

The rearrangement joins TRBV20-1 to TRBJ1-2, with D possibly matching TRBD1 (6 bases). Deletions cut 5 bases from V and 0 bases from J, with 13 bases between. The CDR3 has 14 residues. In germline, CDR1 is DFQATT, CDR2 SNEGSKA (reference sequence). CDR3 in DNA: TGCAGTGCTGAGGACAGACTAACTAACTATGGCTACACCTTC. Amino acid sequence: CSAEDRLTNYGYTF.

This clonotype was seen a single time. The chain recombines TRBV20-1 with TRBJ1-1; D unresolved. Trimming shortened V by 0 bases and J by 7 bases, and 9 bases separated the two germline ends. CDR1 is DFQATT, CDR2 SNEGSKA, per germline (reference sequence). The CDR3 consists of 12 residues. For the CDR3, the DNA is TGCAGTGCTAGAGATAGGCCGGTTGAAGCTTTCTTT. Amino acid sequence: CSARDRPVEAFF.

Only a few counts were recorded for this clonotype. A much larger clone lies a single base off, so this may be a read error. The rearrangement joins TRBV5-4 to TRBJ2-1; tentative D call: TRBD2 (6 bases). The CDR3 runs to 14 residues. Germline V CDR1 and CDR2: SGHNT, YYREEE (reference sequence). Trimming shortened V by 7 bases and J by 4 bases, and 15 bases separated the two germline ends. CDR3 in DNA: TGTGCCAGCTGCAGGCGGGAAATTTACAATGAGCAGTTCTTC. Its translation is CASCRREIYNEQFF.

This clonotype was observed a handful of times. The V call is TRBV5-1, the J call TRBJ2-1; D perhaps matches TRBD2 (5 bases). Germline V gene sequence: CDR1 SGHRS, CDR2 YFSETQ. The length of the CDR3 is 14 residues. V was cut by 0 bases and J by 9 bases, with 13 bases left in between. The DNA for the CDR3 is TGCGCCAGCAGCTTGGTCGAGGGCTCCGGTGAGCAGTTCTTC. Protein product: CASSLVEGSGEQFF.

This clonotype was found many times. The CDR3 loop is CSAFWGNTDTQYF. CDR3 in DNA: TGCAGCGCGTTTTGGGGAAACACAGATACGCAGTATTTT. The V and J genes are TRBV29-1 and TRBJ2-3; the D is unclear. Trimming stripped 7 bases from V and 2 bases from J, with 13 bases between. The CDR3 length is 13 residues. Per the germline V gene, CDR1 is SQVTM and CDR2 is ANQGSEA.

The chain links TRBV3-1 to TRBJ2-5; D gene uncertain. Germline CDR1 is LGHDT and CDR2 is YNNKEL (reference sequence). This CDR3 has 13 residues. Trimming took off 3 bases at V and 7 bases at J, with 12 bases between the two ends. For the CDR3, the DNA is TGTGCCAGCAGCCACACCGAATACGGGACCCAGTACTTC. It specifies CASSHTEYGTQYF.

There are a few counts of this clonotype. J is TRBJ1-1 and V is TRBV5-1; no reliable D call. Trimming took 2 bases from V and 6 from J, leaving 14 bases between them. The CDR3 length is 14 residues. Germline V gene sequence: CDR1 SGHRS, CDR2 YFSETQ. CDR3 residues: CASSLGFLVAEAFF. The CDR3 DNA sequence: TGCGCCAGCAGCTTAGGGTTTCTGGTCGCTGAAGCTTTCTTT. Filled out from reference TRBV5-1 and TRBJ1-1, the complete variable domain reads KAGVTQTPRYLIKTRGQQVTLSCSPISGHRSVSWYQQTPGQGLQFLFEYFSETQRNKGNFPGRFSGRQFSNSRSEMNVSTLELGDSALYLCASSLGFLVAEAFFGQGTRLTVV.

The chain couples TRBV6-5 to TRBJ2-7, with D perhaps TRBD1 or TRBD2 (11 bases each). The CDR3 covers 20 residues. Per germline, CDR1 MNHEY and CDR2 SVGAGI. V shed 1 base and J shed 7 bases, with 32 bases lying between them. This CDR3 is CASSYLGQGAGSGRAGEQYF. CDR3 sequence (DNA): TGTGCCAGCAGTTACTTAGGACAGGGGGCTGGTAGCGGGAGGGCCGGGGAGCAGTACTTC.

The rearrangement links TRBV15 to TRBJ2-7; D not resolved. The ends were cut back, 4 bases at V and 6 bases at J, with 16 bases in the middle. Germline CDR1 and CDR2: LNHNV and YYDKDF (reference sequence). CDR3 length: 14 residues. CDR3 in DNA: TGTGCCACCAGCATCGACACCTCTCTGGGCGAGCAGTACTTC. It encodes CATSIDTSLGEQYF.

The chain uses TRBV28 and TRBJ1-4; TRBD1 aligns across 11 bases. Germline V gene lookup returns CDR1 MDHEN and CDR2 SYDVKM. The J segment lost 13 bases and the V segment lost 5 bases, leaving 12 bases of the junction unmatched. The CDR3 has 15 amino acids. The CDR3 spells CASSPPGTGGLGLFF. The DNA of the CDR3 is TGTGCCAGCAGTCCCCCCGGGACAGGGGGTTTAGGACTGTTTTTT.

This chain connects TRBV5-1 to TRBJ2-2, with D maybe TRBD2 (6 bases). The CDR3 covers 15 residues. Trimming pared 4 bases from V and 6 bases from J, leaving 16 bases between. Germline V CDR1 and CDR2: SGHRS, YFSETQ. The CDR3 loop is CASSPEPGRPGELFF. The CDR3 DNA reads as TGCGCCAGCAGCCCCGAACCGGGGAGGCCCGGGGAGCTGTTTTTT.

This clonotype was counted only a few times. The J gene is TRBJ2-3, the V gene TRBV2, with a weak D call TRBD1 (6 bases). This CDR3 comprises 15 residues. CDR1 and CDR2 (germline): SNHLY, FYNNEI. V was clipped by 3 bases and J by 1 base, with 11 bases between them. The CDR3 coding sequence is TGTGCCAGCAGTGACGTGGGGGCCGGCACAGATACGCAGTATTTT. It yields the protein CASSDVGAGTDTQYF. Full variable domain (outside the CDR3, taken from reference TRBV2 and TRBJ2-3): EPEVTQTPSHQVTQMGQEVILRCVPISNHLYFYWYRQILGQKVEFLVSFYNNEISEKSEIFDDQFSVERPDGSNFTLKIRSTKLEDSAMYFCASSDVGAGTDTQYFGPGTRLTVL.

V and J are TRBV2 and TRBJ2-5, with a weak D call TRBD1 (6 bases). The end of the DNA is better explained by TRBJ2-7, so the J call may be wrong. Germline assignment: CDR1 SNHLY and CDR2 FYNNEI. The CDR3 totals 14 residues. In DNA form, the CDR3 reads TGTGCCAGCAGCAACACAGGGATGGTCGACGAGCAGTACTTC. This codes for CASSNTGMVDEQYF.

The chain is built from TRBV7-3 and TRBJ2-1; TRBD2 matches at 8 bases. The CDR3 is made up of 16 amino acids. V lost 5 bases, J lost 3 bases, and 9 bases stayed unmatched. Germline CDR1 reads SGHTA; CDR2 reads FQGTGA. CDR3 amino acids: CASSARAGALYNEQFF. CDR3 bases: TGTGCCAGCAGCGCTAGAGCGGGGGCCCTCTACAATGAGCAGTTCTTC.

The rearrangement uses TRBV5-1 and TRBJ1-1; D remains ambiguous. Germline V gene sequence: CDR1 SGHRS, CDR2 YFSETQ. Between the trimmed V and J ends, which lost 0 bases and 10 bases, there was a span of 7 bases. This CDR3 has 11 residues. The chain's CDR3 is CASSLEGLAFF. The CDR3, as DNA: TGCGCCAGCAGCTTGGAAGGGTTAGCTTTCTTT.

In this sample, this clonotype turned up many times. The V gene is TRBV4-2, the J gene TRBJ2-7; no reliable D call. Germline CDR1 and CDR2: LGHNA and YNFKEQ. The CDR3 runs to 14 residues. V lost 1 base and J lost 4, with 11 bases in between. Here the CDR3 DNA reads TGTGCCAGCAGCCAAGGGACCCCGCCGTACGAGCAGTACTTC. It codes for CASSQGTPPYEQYF.